What follows describes a single T cell receptor (beta chain). Its antigen remains unknown. Genes and germline are mouse. The data were produced by immunoSEQ multiplex PCR, yet TCRdb's version contains in-frame clones alone and is incomplete. Among under 3,500 clones listed, about 50% were seen once. These data come from a study of tissue T cells after allogeneic stem cell transplantation. Overall study findings and caveats: Anatomically similar tissues had similar TCR repertoires within each patient.

Time point defined: mouse harvest day 14 after allogeneic transplant. The graft held 10^6 splenic CD5+ T cells and 10^7 T-cell-depleted bone marrow cells. Sequencing was carried out using gut tissue. This clonotype was sampled from a female BALB/c mouse given C57BL/6 T cells with graft-versus-host disease after an allogeneic hematopoietic cell transplant.

The CDR3 DNA, read in part, is TGTGCAAGCAGCTTAGAAAACAGCAAAGACACCCAGTAC. Amino acids: CASSLENSKDTQY. The whole CDR3 protein is CASSLENSKDTQYF. This chain joins TRBV16 and TRBJ2-5; D is ambiguous. From the germline J gene comes the end of the CDR3, since the read stops 1 residue before it. The V gene's germline CDR1 is SGHSA and CDR2 FRNQAP. The CDR3 runs to 14 residues. With 0 bases removed from V and 4 bases from J, the gap between germline ends came to 8 bases.